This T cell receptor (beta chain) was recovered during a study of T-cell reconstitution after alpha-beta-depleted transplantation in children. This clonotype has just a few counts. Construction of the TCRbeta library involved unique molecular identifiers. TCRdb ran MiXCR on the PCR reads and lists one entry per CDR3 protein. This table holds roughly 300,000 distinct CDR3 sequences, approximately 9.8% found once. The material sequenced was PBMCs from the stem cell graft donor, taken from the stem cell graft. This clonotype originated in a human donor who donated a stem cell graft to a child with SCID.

For the CDR3, the DNA is TGTGCCAGCAGCTTAATCCACACAGATACGCAGTATTTT. It yields the protein CASSLIHTDTQYF. The chain joins TRBV7-3 to TRBJ2-3; D unresolved. This CDR3 contains 13 residues. Between the trimmed V and J ends, which lost 1 base and 2 bases, there was a span of 4 bases. Germline-derived CDR1 and CDR2 are SGHTA and FQGTGA.